The 29 T cell receptor beta chains presented below share a single source sample, sequenced in a study of T cell responses to AZD1222 COVID-19 vaccine. Here immunoSEQ multiplex PCR was the method, and the copy in TCRdb shows in-frame clones only, minus some. The repertoire holds approximately 160,000 clones, with roughly 89% as singletons. The sequences come from peripheral blood, collected on day 0 of AZD1222 vaccination. Receptor source: an adult in good health.

J is TRBJ2-1 and V is TRBV24-1, with TRBD2 matching 7 bases. V lost 3 bases, J lost 5 bases, and 12 bases stayed unmatched. The germline gives CDR1 KGHDR, CDR2 SFDVKD. The CDR3 runs to 17 residues. DNA of the CDR3: TGTGCCACCAGTGATCTACCCGGGACTACCTTACACAATGAGCAGTTCTTC. It is translated as CATSDLPGTTLHNEQFF.

The rearrangement joins TRBV5-6 to TRBJ1-2; D remains unclear. The CDR3 has 12 residues. V was cut by 4 bases and J by 7 bases, with 11 bases left in between. The V gene's germline CDR1 is SGHDT and CDR2 YYEEEE. The CDR3 coding sequence is TGTGCCAGCAGCCCTCTGGATACTGGCTACACCTTC. Protein product: CASSPLDTGYTF.

The gene calls are TRBV24-1 and TRBJ1-1; D not certain. The ends were cut back, 4 bases at V and 7 bases at J, with 12 bases in the middle. Germline lookup yields CDR1 KGHDR and CDR2 SFDVKD. The CDR3 runs 13 residues. The CDR3 region has the DNA TGTGCCACCAGTGACCTCCCCTTCGTTGAAGCTTTCTTT. This translates into CATSDLPFVEAFF.

The chain recombines TRBV28 with TRBJ1-2; D is unclear. This CDR3 spans 13 amino acids. Trimming removed 5 bases at V and 8 bases at J, with 15 bases between. CDR1 and CDR2 from the germline V gene are MDHEN and SYDVKM. The CDR3 nucleotides are TGTGCCAGCAGTCCGGTTAGGCAGAGCGGCTACACCTTC. It translates to CASSPVRQSGYTF.

About this clone: The same CDR3 also results from other DNA sequences found in this sample. The chain couples TRBV29-1 to TRBJ1-2; D is unresolved. The germline V gene encodes CDR1 SQVTM and CDR2 ANQGSEA. The CDR3 spans 14 residues. The V end was cut by 5 bases, the J end by 0 bases, with 13 bases between. DNA for the CDR3: TGCAGCGTTCCACTGACGGGGACTAACTATGGCTACACCTTC. It yields the protein CSVPLTGTNYGYTF.

CDR3 sequence (DNA): TGTGCCAGCAGCCCCTCGGGGGGACACACTGAAGCTTTCTTT. Protein product: CASSPSGGHTEAFF. The chain is built from TRBV11-2 and TRBJ1-1, with TRBD1 as a possible D gene (5 bases). The germline gives CDR1 SGHAT, CDR2 FQNNGV. There are 14 residues in the CDR3. V lost 5 bases and J 3 bases, leaving 13 bases between the germline ends.

In DNA form, the CDR3 reads TGTGCCAGCAGGGCCACAGGGAGTGAGTTCTTC. Translation: CASRATGSEFF. J is TRBJ2-1 and V is TRBV27, with D perhaps TRBD1 (6 bases). Germline CDR1 and CDR2: MNHEY and SMNVEV (reference sequence). With 6 bases removed from V and 14 bases from J, the gap between germline ends came to 14 bases. The CDR3 sequence is 11 residues long.

This chain connects TRBV30 to TRBJ1-1; 9 bases are a match to TRBD1. V gave up 7 bases and J gave up 6 bases; unmatched junction bases: 3. The CDR3 runs to 11 residues. Germline V gene data show CDR1 as GTSNPN and CDR2 as SVGIG (reference sequence). CDR3 DNA sequence: TGTGCCTCAGACAGGGGGTCTGAAGCTTTCTTT. Amino acid sequence: CASDRGSEAFF.

The V call is TRBV7-8, the J call TRBJ2-2, with a possible D match to TRBD2 (6 bases). Germline assignment: CDR1 SGHVS and CDR2 FQNEAQ. The length of the CDR3 is 15 residues. The germline V and J ends were trimmed by 8 bases and 9 bases, with 22 bases remaining between them. The CDR3 DNA follows: TGTGCCAGCGGTAGTCAACCGGGGGTGATTAGGGAGCTGTTTTTT. Its protein is CASGSQPGVIRELFF.

This rearrangement joins TRBV27 to TRBJ2-2, with TRBD2 matching 7 bases. This CDR3 spans 15 amino acids. The junction had 14 bases not matched to a gene; V was cut back by 10 bases and J by 6 bases. The germline V gene encodes CDR1 MNHEY and CDR2 SMNVEV (reference sequence). The CDR3 loop reads CATRMYAGVAGELFF. CDR3 DNA: TGTGCCACCAGAATGTACGCGGGAGTTGCCGGGGAGCTGTTTTTT.

This chain uses TRBV9 with TRBJ1-4; D unresolved. Trimming left V 0 bases short and J 3 bases short, with 9 bases between. Per germline, CDR1 SGDLS and CDR2 YYNGEE. This CDR3 spans 15 amino acids. In DNA, the CDR3 is TGTGCCAGCAGCGTAGGGGCAGCGTCTAATGAAAAACTGTTTTTT. It is translated as CASSVGAASNEKLFF.

This chain uses TRBV3-1 (or the pseudogene TRBV3-2) with TRBJ2-5; 9 bases line up with TRBD1. CDR3 length: 19 amino acids. Germline V CDR1 and CDR2: LGHDT, YNNKEL (reference sequence). Unmatched junction bases numbered 16, after V lost 4 bases and J lost 1 base. CDR3 coding DNA: TGTGCCAGCAGCCTCTACAGGGGGCATCCCGGCGTGGGCCAAGAGACCCAGTACTTC. This gives the protein CASSLYRGHPGVGQETQYF.

V usage is TRBV4-2 and J usage is TRBJ2-2; no clear D gene. Germline V lookup: CDR1 LGHNA, CDR2 YNFKEQ. The CDR3 has 13 residues. Trimming left V 0 bases short and J 4 bases short, with 3 bases between. The CDR3 is CASSQESTGELFF. The CDR3 DNA reads as TGTGCCAGCAGCCAAGAGAGCACCGGGGAGCTGTTTTTT.

The chain recombines TRBV10-3 with TRBJ2-1; TRBD2 matches 7 bases. J lost 5 bases, V lost 0 bases, and 10 bases had no gene match. Germline V CDR1 and CDR2: ENHRY, SYGVKD. CDR3 length equals 17 residues. The CDR3 loop reads CAISESSVLAANNEQFF. CDR3 nucleotide sequence: TGTGCCATCAGTGAGTCCTCGGTGCTAGCGGCGAACAATGAGCAGTTCTTC.

The chain recombines TRBV10-3 with TRBJ1-5, with D perhaps matching TRBD1 (5 bases). Germline V gene sequence: CDR1 ENHRY, CDR2 SYGVKD. V was shortened by 3 bases and J by 3 bases, with 9 bases between the two germline ends. This CDR3 spans 14 amino acids. CDR3 in amino acids: CAISEEQVNQPQHF. As DNA, the CDR3 is TGTGCCATCAGTGAAGAACAGGTCAATCAGCCCCAGCATTTT.

This clone was seen a single time. The J gene is TRBJ1-1, the V gene TRBV12-3 or TRBV12-4, with D tentatively TRBD1 (6 bases). Trimming cost V 4 bases and J 5 bases, with 11 bases left between them. The CDR3 covers 13 residues. CDR3 sequence: CASSSQGRTEAFF. The CDR3 DNA is TGTGCCAGCAGTTCACAGGGAAGGACTGAAGCTTTCTTT.

Only a few counts were recorded for this clone. The genes are TRBV19 and TRBJ2-1, with 8 bases aligning to TRBD2. Trimming took 4 bases from V and 1 from J; bases not matched to a gene: 3. This CDR3 has 15 amino acids. CDR1 and CDR2 (germline): LNHDA, SQIVND (reference sequence). In DNA form, the CDR3 reads TGTGCCAGTAGTAAGGTAGCGGGATCCTACAATGAGCAGTTCTTC. Translation: CASSKVAGSYNEQFF.

The V and J genes are TRBV28 and TRBJ2-7; D is possibly TRBD2 (6 bases). The CDR3 covers 17 residues. V was clipped by 5 bases and J by 2 bases, with 22 bases between them. Germline lookup yields CDR1 MDHEN and CDR2 SYDVKM. In nucleotides, the CDR3 is TGTGCCAGCAGTGCCGTCGGCGGGACTCGCACTGCCTACGAGCAGTACTTC. Translating gives CASSAVGGTRTAYEQYF.

V is TRBV7-2 and J is TRBJ2-7, with D possibly being TRBD1 (6 bases). This CDR3 spans 13 amino acids. Germline CDR1 is SGHTA and CDR2 is FQGNSA. Trimming removed 4 bases at V and 2 bases at J, with 9 bases between. The CDR3 protein is CASSSPGAYEQYF. Here the CDR3 DNA reads TGTGCCAGCAGCTCTCCAGGGGCCTACGAGCAGTACTTC.

The chain carries TRBV19 and TRBJ1-2; TRBD1 aligns across 8 bases. This CDR3 spans 15 amino acids. After removal of 5 bases from V and 0 bases from J, the junction contained 5 bases not matched to a gene. Germline-derived CDR1 and CDR2 are LNHDA and SQIVND (reference sequence). CDR3 sequence (DNA): TGTGCCAGTAGTCGAGACAGGGGCCCTAACTATGGCTACACCTTC. This sequence encodes CASSRDRGPNYGYTF.

The chain links TRBV5-1 to TRBJ2-5; D is unclear. V gave up 0 bases and J gave up 5 bases, with 5 bases separating them. CDR3 length equals 12 residues. Germline values: CDR1 SGHRS, CDR2 YFSETQ. CDR3 residues: CASSLVRETQYF. The DNA of the CDR3 is TGCGCCAGCAGCTTGGTTCGGGAGACCCAGTACTTC.

The chain is built from TRBV6-5 and TRBJ1-1, with TRBD1 matching 7 bases. V lost 9 bases and J lost 1; bases outside the gene matches: 11. This CDR3 region has 15 residues. Germline assignment: CDR1 MNHEY and CDR2 SVGAGI. The CDR3 region is CASKRTRGTNTEAFF. The CDR3 region has the DNA TGTGCCAGTAAAAGGACCAGGGGGACGAACACTGAAGCTTTCTTT.

This clone was recorded a few times. J is TRBJ1-5 and V is TRBV6-2 or TRBV6-3; D gene uncertain. Germline CDR1 is MNHEY and CDR2 is SVGEGT. V shed 4 bases and J shed 0 bases, with 7 bases lying between them. There are 14 residues in the CDR3. Here the CDR3 reads CASSSPSSNQPQHF. CDR3 sequence (DNA): TGTGCCAGCAGTTCGCCCAGTAGCAATCAGCCCCAGCATTTT.

The J gene is TRBJ2-1, the V gene TRBV19, with 8 bases fitting TRBD1. Germline CDR1 reads LNHDA; CDR2 reads SQIVND (reference sequence). This CDR3 comprises 16 residues. V gave up 2 bases and J gave up 6 bases; unmatched junction bases: 9. The CDR3 region has the DNA TGTGCCAGTAGTATAACCGGGACAGGAGGACCCAATGAGCAGTTCTTC. Its protein product is CASSITGTGGPNEQFF.

The chain carries TRBV10-3 and TRBJ2-7; D ambiguous. With 8 bases removed from V and 4 bases from J, the gap between germline ends came to 12 bases. The length of the CDR3 is 12 residues. Germline V lookup: CDR1 ENHRY, CDR2 SYGVKD. CDR3 sequence: CAISDILYEQYF. The CDR3 DNA is TGTGCCATCTCCGATATCTTGTACGAGCAGTACTTC.

The rearrangement joins TRBV7-9 to TRBJ2-7, with D unresolved. Germline loops: CDR1 SEHNR, CDR2 FQNEAQ (reference sequence). The V end was cut by 1 base, the J end by 3 bases, with 10 bases between. This CDR3 has 14 residues. In DNA, the CDR3 is TGTGCCAGCAGCTTAGGGGGATACCTCTACGAGCAGTACTTC. Residues: CASSLGGYLYEQYF.

This CDR3 is CASSFRGGGGRETQYF. The CDR3 bases are TGTGCCAGCAGCTTCCGCGGCGGGGGGGGACGTGAGACCCAGTACTTC. V and J are TRBV5-8 and TRBJ2-5, with 9 bases identical to TRBD2. The CDR3 length is 16 residues. The germline CDR1 and CDR2 sequences are SGHTS and YDEGEE. With V trimmed by 2 bases and J by 5 bases, 10 bases remained unmatched.

The rearrangement links TRBV7-2 to TRBJ2-1; 12 bases are shared with TRBD2. CDR1 is SGHTA, CDR2 FQGNSA, per germline. The CDR3 runs 16 residues. The trim removed 0 bases at V and 9 bases at J, leaving 6 bases unmatched. CDR3 amino acids: CASSLAPSGRAVEQFF. CDR3 bases: TGTGCCAGCAGCTTAGCTCCTAGCGGGAGGGCGGTTGAGCAGTTCTTC.

V usage is TRBV18 and J usage is TRBJ2-1; D gene unclear. Germline V gene lookup returns CDR1 KGHSH and CDR2 LQKENI. The CDR3 is made up of 11 amino acids. V was trimmed by 6 bases and J by 10 bases, leaving 10 bases between them. DNA for the CDR3: TGTGCCAGCTCTCGTGCCTGGGAGCAGTTCTTC. It specifies CASSRAWEQFF.